This T cell receptor (beta chain) was profiled in a study of identical twins (TCRdb year 2016). Broadly, across the study: To test whether fetal clonotypes persist, the study used deep sequencing on TCR alpha and beta repertoires from monozygotic twins, unrelated adults of various ages, and cord blood. To rule out contamination, replicate twin experiments were performed at different times with different library preparation protocols. General conclusions and limits of the study: Because the same donors could not be followed over many years, the conclusions relied on cross-sectional statistical analysis. Out-of-frame TCR alpha sharing in monozygotic twins was systematically underestimated by recombination models, whereas sharing between unrelated individuals was in agreement with the recombination models. Zero-insertion analyses could be partly confounded by invariant T cells such as MAIT and iNKT, although diverse VJ usage argued against such confounding for most clonotypes. In beta out-of-frame sequences, excess twin sharing was weaker, because having fewer shared sequences lowered the signal-to-noise ratio. Out-of-frame TCR alpha sequences shared between twins showed an excess of low generation-probability sequences compared with coincidental sharing between unrelated individuals. Abundant cord blood beta clonotypes carried fewer insertions; young adult naive repertoires showed a weaker similar trend, while memory repertoires showed none.

Every donor in the study was a healthy Caucasian. The twin cohort consisted of three pairs of female monozygotic twins, all aged roughly 18 to 29 years. Positive isolation kits from Invitrogen were used to isolate CD4+ and CD8+ T cell populations. The V end loses 0 bases and the J end loses 6 bases, and a stretch of 8 bases separates them. The germline V gene (reference sequence) supplies CDR1 MNHEY and CDR2 SMNVEV. Counted from cysteine to phenylalanine, this CDR3 has 13 amino acids. Here the CDR3 DNA is all that survives: 39 bases in frame from base 1. On this clonotype itself: Its antigen specificity is not known. Base qualities were left out, and no much larger clone turns up one base away.

Libraries were constructed by 5' RACE. Sequencing was carried out with an Illumina HiSeq 2000. A universal primer binding site was added through template switching, and the final cDNA carried a unique molecular identifier so that TCR cDNA molecules could be counted accurately. Specific primers in the conserved constant-segment region were used to synthesize first-strand cDNA for the TCR alpha and beta chains. Each cDNA library was double barcoded, with a SMART-Mk sample barcode plus Illumina barcodes, to control for contamination. Two successive PCR steps introduced TruSeq adapter sequences along with Illumina sample barcodes. The Illumina HiSeq platform was used with custom primers to sequence TCR alpha and beta cDNA libraries. Turning to the authors' computational methods: Raw reads were processed with MiGEC to extract unique molecular identifiers, and MiXCR was used to determine CDR3 positions. For each individual, recombination models were inferred using an EM algorithm with the repgenHMM and IGoR tools. The analysis of shared clonotypes was done with the tcR package in R, with sharing normalized by the product of cloneset sizes. To study raw recombination without the effects of thymic and clonal selection, out-of-frame nonproductive sequences were analyzed. TCRdb cleaned the public reads at Q25 with fastp, built clones with MiXCR and kept in-frame beta chains. Merged by CDR3 protein, the rows form single entries marked with the most common genes and DNA. None of the V and J calls come from the authors' own analysis; TCRdb made them. This sample holds around 290,000 distinct CDR3 sequences; over 8.5% were observed only once. The ten most abundant clones make up approximately 7% of the sample.

In addition, the sample was reused for a study of yellow fever vaccine responses in identical twins. Per the second study: The authors reported that the T cell response to vaccination in identical twins appeared partly convergent and partly personalized. In identical twins, the study followed T cell clones that responded to the vaccine with precision.

The rearrangement joined TRBV27 to TRBJ1-2; the D gene identity is not certain. This TCR was sampled from a woman aged 18-35 years in good health. The sequencing sample was made of CD8+ T cells sorted from blood. The CDR3 has the sequence CASSLSVINGYTF. The DNA sequence is given as TGTGCCAGCAGTTTATCTGTGATAAATGGCTACACCTTC.